This TCR beta chain was documented in a study of OX40 agonist ivuxolimab in advanced cancers. The study's findings and limits: Average numbers of expanded clones were greater in CD8+ T cells than in CD4+.

This table comes from immunoSEQ multiplex PCR, and its TCRdb copy is limited to in-frame clones, with some not included. The sample lists approximately 61,000 clones; 70% to 90% were seen once. On this clone: Its specificity is not known.

Sequences were derived from CD4+ or CD8+ T cells sorted from blood, sampled in a trial of the OX40 agonist ivuxolimab. This TCR was sampled from an adult with an advanced solid tumor such as melanoma, head and neck, liver or kidney cancer.

The chain's CDR3 is CASSLDGQGGNQPQHF. The CDR3 DNA sequence: TGCGCCAGCAGCTTGGATGGACAGGGCGGCAATCAGCCCCAGCATTTT. J is TRBJ1-5 and V is TRBV5-1, with TRBD1 matching 8 bases. The CDR3 contains 16 residues. CDR1 and CDR2 from the germline V gene are SGHRS and YFSETQ. Trimming cost V 0 bases and J 2 bases; bases outside gene matches: 4.